Listed below are T cell receptor beta chains from one sample, sequenced in a study of blood T cell repertoires in COVID-19. Method: immunoSEQ multiplex PCR; TCRdb's copy keeps in-frame clones and lacks some. The data contain 95,000 to 110,000 clones, around four fifths of them seen just once; the ten biggest clones take up approximately 4.5%. Sequences were obtained from peripheral blood. The receptor source for this set is an older man with acute or convalescent COVID-19. CDR3s include the opening cysteine and the closing phenylalanine or tryptophan. D genes are given only for firm matches. The size field is filled for only some rows; it gives once, few, many or a size class.

V gene	clone size	D gene	J gene	CDR3 DNA	CDR3 protein
TRBV5-1	NA	TRBD1	TRBJ1-1	TGCGCCAGCAGCTCACAGGGGGCTGGCACTGAAGCTTTCTTT	CASSSQGAGTEAFF
TRBV7-2	NA	TRBD1	TRBJ2-7	TGTGCCAGCAGCGCGCGACAGGGGGCCGGAGGCCCCTACGAGCAGTACTTC	CASSARQGAGGPYEQYF
TRBV6-5	once	TRBD1	TRBJ1-5	TGTGCCAGCAGTCCGAGGGACAGGGTCCAGCCCCAGCATTTT	CASSPRDRVQPQHF
TRBV28	NA	TRBD1	TRBJ1-6	TGTGCCAGCAGTTCCGGGACAGGGGTAGCTAATTCACCCCTCCACTTT	CASSSGTGVANSPLHF
TRBV6-5	NA	NA	TRBJ2-2	TGTGCCAGCAGTACGAACCACGGGTCCGGGGAGCTGTTTTTT	CASSTNHGSGELFF
TRBV19	few	NA	TRBJ1-5	TGTGCCAGTAGTGTTGCCAAACAGGGCGGGCCCCAGCATTTT	CASSVAKQGGPQHF
TRBV4-3	NA	NA	TRBJ1-6	TGCGCCAGCAGCCAAATACAGGGCTTCTCACCCCTCCACTTT	CASSQIQGFSPLHF
TRBV9	NA	NA	TRBJ2-5	TGTGCCAGCAGCGTCGGAGGGGCCGGGGAGACCCAGTACTTC	CASSVGGAGETQYF
TRBV2	NA	TRBD1	TRBJ1-5	TGTGCCAGCAGACCCGGGACAGGCAATCAGCCCCAGCATTTT	CASRPGTGNQPQHF
TRBV5-6	NA	TRBD1	TRBJ2-7	TGTGCCAGCAGCCCCTTAGGGACAGCCCTAGCCTACGAGCAGTACTTC	CASSPLGTALAYEQYF
TRBV7-2	NA	NA	TRBJ2-7	TGTGCCAGCAGCTTATCTCACGGGGGTGAGCAGTACTTC	CASSLSHGGEQYF
TRBV3-1/TRBV3-2	NA	TRBD1	TRBJ2-7	TGTGCCAGCAGCCAAAGCGGACCTGGGGACAGGGAGCTTTGCTACGAGCAGTACTTC	CASSQSGPGDRELCYEQYF
TRBV7-8	NA	TRBD1	TRBJ1-2	TGTGCCAGCAGCTTCGCGGGACAGGGAAGGAATGGCTACACCTTC	CASSFAGQGRNGYTF
TRBV7-3	once	NA	TRBJ2-5	TGTGCCAGCAGCCCCTTCCAGGGTTCAGAGACCCAGTACTTC	CASSPFQGSETQYF
TRBV5-1	once	NA	TRBJ1-6	TGCGCCAGCAGCCCGGACGGGATAGATAATTCACCCCTCCACTTT	CASSPDGIDNSPLHF
TRBV27	NA	TRBD2	TRBJ2-1	TGTGCCAGCAGGGCCGGGACTAGTTTTTTTCGGACCCAGGCCGACAATGAGCAGTTCTTC	CASRAGTSFFRTQADNEQFF
TRBV25-1	NA	TRBD1	TRBJ2-3	TGTGCCAGCAGTGAAGGGACAGGGGCGAGGGTAGATACGCAGTATTTT	CASSEGTGARVDTQYF
TRBV5-1	few	NA	TRBJ1-2	TGCGCCAGCAGCCGGGAAGGGAGTAACTATGGCTACACCTTC	CASSREGSNYGYTF
TRBV15	NA	TRBD1	TRBJ2-7	TGTGCCACCAGCAGAGACAGGGGGCTCTACGAGCAGTACTTC	CATSRDRGLYEQYF
TRBV6-5	NA	NA	TRBJ1-1	TGTGCCAGCAGTTACTCGAGGCTAGGGGGTAATGAAGCTTTCTTT	CASSYSRLGGNEAFF
TRBV12-3/TRBV12-4	NA	NA	TRBJ2-5	TGTGCCAGCAGTCCCGGACTACCAGACGCCCAGTACTTC	CASSPGLPDAQYF
TRBV3-1/TRBV3-2	NA	TRBD1	TRBJ1-5	TGTGCCAGCAGCCAACAGGGGGATCAGCCCCAGCATTTT	CASSQQGDQPQHF
TRBV7-7	NA	TRBD2	TRBJ2-1	TGTGCTAGCAGCTTAGCAGATGGGGTAGCGGGGGGCGTTGAGCAGTTCTTC	CASSLADGVAGGVEQFF
TRBV6-1	few	NA	TRBJ1-1	TGTGCCAGCAGTGAAGGACACGGCGACACTGAAGCTTTCTTT	CASSEGHGDTEAFF
TRBV24-1	few	TRBD2	TRBJ2-1	TGTGCCACCAGTGATCCGACTAGCGGGAATGAGCAGTTCTTC	CATSDPTSGNEQFF
TRBV19	NA	NA	TRBJ1-2	TGTGCCAGTAGTACACAACACTATGGCTACACCTTC	CASSTQHYGYTF
TRBV29-1	few	TRBD1	TRBJ2-2	TGCAGCGTTCGACAGGGTGTCTACACCGGGGAGCTGTTTTTT	CSVRQGVYTGELFF
TRBV6-5	NA	TRBD2	TRBJ2-5	TGTGCCAGCAGTTACTCGAGAACGGGGGGGCTGCAGACCCAGTACTTC	CASSYSRTGGLQTQYF
TRBV9	NA	NA	TRBJ1-2	TGTGCCAGCAGCGTAGGAGGGTTTGGCTACACCTTC	CASSVGGFGYTF
TRBV5-4	NA	NA	TRBJ2-1	TGTGCCAGCAGCTTGTGGACTATGAGCTCCTACAATGAGCAGTTCTTC	CASSLWTMSSYNEQFF
TRBV6-2/TRBV6-3	NA	NA	TRBJ2-7	TGTGCCAGCAGTTCCCGCAGCAACGGGAAGCAGTACTTC	CASSSRSNGKQYF
TRBV19	NA	NA	TRBJ1-5	TGTGCCAGTAGTACCCCGGGATCAAATCAGCCCCAGCATTTT	CASSTPGSNQPQHF
TRBV27	few	NA	TRBJ1-2	TGTGCCAGCAGTACCCGGAACAGGGTTGATGGCTACACCTTC	CASSTRNRVDGYTF
TRBV6-4	NA	NA	TRBJ1-2	TGTGCCAGCAGTGAGCGGCAGGGGCATGGCTACACCTTC	CASSERQGHGYTF
TRBV5-3	NA	NA	TRBJ1-1	TGTGCCAGAAGCCTCTCCAGTTTAAACACTGAAGCTTTCTTT	CARSLSSLNTEAFF
TRBV2	NA	TRBD1	TRBJ1-5	TGTGCCAGCAGCCTCGGGACAGGGTCGTCCAATCAGCCCCAGCATTTT	CASSLGTGSSNQPQHF
TRBV5-8	NA	NA	TRBJ2-7	TGTGCCAGCAGACCAGTCTTGTACGAGCAGTACTTC	CASRPVLYEQYF
TRBV5-6	NA	TRBD1	TRBJ2-3	TGTGCCAGCAGCATAAGACAGGGGTCAGATACGCAGTATTTT	CASSIRQGSDTQYF
TRBV7-8	NA	TRBD2	TRBJ2-1	TGTGCCAGCAGCTCCCTGACTAGCGGGGGAATTTACAATGAGCAGTTCTTC	CASSSLTSGGIYNEQFF
TRBV18	NA	NA	TRBJ1-3	TGTGCCAGCTCACCACGGGCAGGGTCCTCTGGAAACACCATATATTTT	CASSPRAGSSGNTIYF
TRBV4-2	NA	TRBD1	TRBJ1-3	TGTGCCAGCAGCCGAGACAGGGGGAGCTCTGGAAACACCATATATTTT	CASSRDRGSSGNTIYF
TRBV3-1/TRBV3-2	NA	TRBD1	TRBJ2-7	TGTGCCAGCAGCCAAGCGATCCGGGACAGGGCTCTGGTTTTCGGCTACGAGCAGTACTTC	CASSQAIRDRALVFGYEQYF
TRBV3-1/TRBV3-2	NA	TRBD1	TRBJ1-2	TGTGCCAGCAGCCAAGACACTGGACAGGGAGGCTATGGCTACACCTTC	CASSQDTGQGGYGYTF
TRBV14	NA	TRBD2	TRBJ2-3	TGTGCCAGCAGCCAACTTGCGGGGGGTAATGCGCCGCAGTATTTT	CASSQLAGGNAPQYF
TRBV9	once	NA	TRBJ2-7	TGTGCCAGCAGCCCTTTGGCGGGGAGTAGCTCCTACGAGCAGTACTTC	CASSPLAGSSSYEQYF
TRBV5-1	NA	TRBD1	TRBJ2-7	TGCGCCAGCAGCCGTGGGACAGGGTATGCCTACGAGCAGTACTTC	CASSRGTGYAYEQYF
TRBV27	once	NA	TRBJ1-6	TGTGCCAGCAGTTTCGAGGCAGGGCTGGATTCACCCCTCCACTTT	CASSFEAGLDSPLHF
TRBV5-1	NA	TRBD1	TRBJ1-1	TGCGCCAGCAGCTTAAGGGGGCGGGGTGAAGCTTTCTTT	CASSLRGRGEAFF
TRBV12-3/TRBV12-4	few	TRBD1	TRBJ1-2	TGTGCCAGCAGTCGGGACAGACTCTATGGCTACACCTTC	CASSRDRLYGYTF
TRBV7-3	NA	TRBD1	TRBJ2-1	TGTGCCAGCAGCCCGGGACAGGGTCTTATGAAAAGGCAGTTCTTC	CASSPGQGLMKRQFF
TRBV24-1	once	TRBD1	TRBJ2-3	TGTGCCACCAGTGACCCGACAGGGGCTGATACGCAGTATTTT	CATSDPTGADTQYF
TRBV5-1	NA	NA	TRBJ1-1	TGCGCCAGCAGCTTGGCCGGCGGGAACACTGAAGCTTTCTTT	CASSLAGGNTEAFF
TRBV10-2	few	TRBD1	TRBJ2-1	TGCGCCAGCAGTGTCACAGGGGAGTCCTACAATGAGCAGTTCTTC	CASSVTGESYNEQFF
TRBV18	NA	TRBD1	TRBJ2-1	TGTGCCAGCTCACCACCGACAGGGGGGGGCTACAATGAGCAGTTCTTC	CASSPPTGGGYNEQFF
TRBV2	NA	NA	TRBJ2-3	TGTGCCAGCAGTTCCAGCAGGGTCACAGATACGCAGTATTTT	CASSSSRVTDTQYF